This is a list of T cell receptor beta chains from one sample in a study of blood T cell repertoires in COVID-19. Generated by immunoSEQ multiplex PCR, the TCRdb table keeps only in-frame clones and is missing some. Seen here are under 65,000 clones, 80% to 95% observed once, and the top ten hold about 15%. The source material was peripheral blood. Receptor source: a man of 80 years or more with acute or convalescent COVID-19. Both conserved end residues are part of each CDR3. Each record gives: J gene, D gene, clone size, V gene, CDR3 length, CDR3 protein, CDR3 DNA. A D gene is named only where the DNA matches it firmly. Expanded clones are given a class, and other clones once, few, many or no size at all.

>TRBJ1-6|TRBD1|-|TRBV28|15
CASSHPTGSSSPLHF
TGTGCCAGCAGCCACCCGACAGGGTCATCGTCACCCCTCCACTTT
>TRBJ1-5|-|-|TRBV19|15
CASSIEDSSNQPQHF
TGTGCCAGTAGTATAGAAGACAGTAGCAATCAGCCCCAGCATTTT
>TRBJ2-2|TRBD1|few|TRBV25-1|13
CASSGTGTGELFF
TGTGCCAGCAGTGGGACAGGGACCGGGGAGCTGTTTTTT
>TRBJ2-3|TRBD1|once|TRBV6-4|14
CASSVQGAQDTQYF
TGTGCCAGCAGTGTTCAGGGGGCGCAAGATACGCAGTATTTT
>TRBJ2-5|TRBD2|-|TRBV9|14
CASSAQGGKETQYF
TGTGCCAGCAGCGCCCAGGGAGGGAAAGAGACCCAGTACTTC
>TRBJ1-4|-|-|TRBV6-5|12
CASISGDEKLFF
TGTGCCAGCATATCAGGCGATGAAAAACTGTTTTTT
>TRBJ1-1|TRBD1|-|TRBV11-2|15
CASSPTTGGVTEAFF
TGTGCCAGCAGCCCGACGACAGGGGGCGTCACTGAAGCTTTCTTT
>TRBJ1-5|-|-|TRBV24-1|13
CATRRGEDQPQHF
TGTGCCACCCGGAGGGGAGAGGATCAGCCCCAGCATTTT
>TRBJ2-2|TRBD2|-|TRBV18|16
CASSPPAGEYTGELFF
TGTGCCAGCTCACCACCGGCGGGGGAGTACACCGGGGAGCTGTTTTTT
>TRBJ2-3|TRBD2|-|TRBV10-3|15
CAISKLAGGPDTQYF
TGTGCCATCAGCAAACTAGCGGGGGGCCCAGATACGCAGTATTTT
>TRBJ1-1|-|-|TRBV20-1|11
CSARDAWRAFF
TGCAGTGCTAGAGATGCCTGGAGGGCTTTCTTT
>TRBJ2-7|-|-|TRBV5-1|14
CASSKPGQIYEQYF
TGCGCCAGCAGCAAGCCGGGACAAATCTACGAGCAGTACTTC
>TRBJ1-1|-|once|TRBV7-9|12
CASSLINTEAFF
TGTGCCAGCAGCTTAATAAACACTGAAGCTTTCTTT
>TRBJ1-1|-|-|TRBV5-1|13
CASSLSRNTEAFF
TGCGCCAGCAGCTTGTCCAGGAACACTGAAGCTTTCTTT
>TRBJ1-6|TRBD1|-|TRBV2|15
CASRETGSGNSPLHF
TGTGCCAGCAGAGAGACAGGGTCGGGTAATTCACCCCTCCACTTT
>TRBJ1-5|-|once|TRBV28|16
CASNARGGTVGQPQHF
TGTGCCAGCAACGCGCGCGGGGGGACTGTAGGTCAGCCCCAGCATTTT
>TRBJ2-7|TRBD1|-|TRBV6-5|14
CASRQGQGGYEQYF
TGTGCCAGCAGGCAGGGACAGGGAGGATACGAGCAGTACTTC
>TRBJ2-2|-|-|TRBV5-5|16
CASSSPPRGQLRELFF
TGTGCCAGCAGCTCACCTCCCCGTGGACAGCTCCGGGAGCTGTTTTTT
>TRBJ1-4|-|-|TRBV18|17
CASSLLRTEATNEKLFF
TGTGCCAGCTCACTTCTTCGGACAGAAGCAACTAATGAAAAACTGTTTTTT
>TRBJ1-6|TRBD1|-|TRBV11-2|15
CASSQRTGFNSPLHF
TGTGCCAGCAGCCAACGGACAGGGTTTAATTCACCCCTCCACTTT
>TRBJ1-1|-|few|TRBV3-1/TRBV3-2|17
CASSPHGATDKGTEAFF
TGTGCCAGCAGCCCGCATGGGGCGACGGATAAGGGCACTGAAGCTTTCTTT
>TRBJ2-7|TRBD1|-|TRBV5-5|14
CASSFGQGSNEQYF
TGTGCCAGCAGCTTTGGACAGGGGAGCAACGAGCAGTACTTC
>TRBJ1-6|-|-|TRBV25-1|17
CASSETGPSSYNSPLHF
TGTGCCAGCAGTGAAACAGGGCCTAGCTCCTATAATTCACCCCTCCACTTT
>TRBJ2-7|TRBD1|-|TRBV2|16
CASSEVRGDRGVEQYF
TGTGCCAGCAGTGAAGTTAGGGGAGACAGGGGTGTCGAGCAGTACTTC
>TRBJ1-1|-|-|TRBV19|14
CASSLDRTNTEAFF
TGTGCCAGTAGTTTAGACAGGACAAACACTGAAGCTTTCTTT
>TRBJ2-2|TRBD1|-|TRBV29-1|13
CSVGTGGSGELFF
TGCAGCGTCGGGACAGGGGGCTCCGGGGAGCTGTTTTTT
>TRBJ2-1|-|-|TRBV28|15
CASSLPTPGNNEQFF
TGTGCCAGCAGTCTCCCGACCCCAGGGAACAATGAGCAGTTCTTC
>TRBJ1-1|-|-|TRBV18|14
CASSPPGLNTEAFF
TGTGCCAGCTCACCACCCGGTTTGAACACTGAAGCTTTCTTT
>TRBJ1-1|-|-|TRBV28|14
CASRATGDNTEAFF
TGTGCCAGCAGGGCGACAGGTGATAACACTGAAGCTTTCTTT
>TRBJ1-1|TRBD1|-|TRBV11-2|15
CASSPPRGSDTEAFF
TGTGCCAGCTCCCCTCCCAGGGGGTCGGACACTGAAGCTTTCTTT
>TRBJ2-7|TRBD1|-|TRBV5-1|15
CASSLGGQGSYEQYF
TGCGCCAGCAGCTTGGGGGGACAGGGGTCCTACGAGCAGTACTTC
>TRBJ2-7|-|-|TRBV11-2|14
CASSLTGLPYEQYF
TGTGCCAGCAGCTTAACAGGCTTACCCTACGAGCAGTACTTC
>TRBJ1-1|-|-|TRBV6-5|14
CASRGALQNTEAFF
TGTGCCAGCCGCGGGGCGCTTCAGAACACTGAAGCTTTCTTT